This T cell receptor beta chain was captured by sequencing in a study of T cells after yellow fever vaccination. Study-level information: SMART-Seq v4 Ultra Low Input prepared the low-cell-number fractions.

General study points: Post-booster reappearance was seen for most primary-vaccination clones (around 96% CD4, 75% to 90% CD8). FACS-sorted repertoires could harbor abundant contaminating bulk-population clonotypes.

TCRdb analysed the 5' RACE reads with MiXCR anew, one entry per CDR3 protein. The table lists hundreds of thousands of distinct CDR3 sequences, roughly 21% of them singletons. Concerning this clonotype itself: The antigen remains unidentified.

This CDR3 has 13 residues. The germline V and J ends were trimmed by 7 bases and 1 base, with 7 bases remaining between them. Per germline, CDR1 MNHEY and CDR2 SMNVEV (reference sequence). The source of this sequence is a man aged 25-40 years who received the YFV17D yellow fever vaccine. This chain connects TRBV27 to TRBJ2-2; possibly TRBD1 for D (5 bases). The sequencing here drew on PBMCs, taken 15 days after the yellow fever booster vaccination. CDR3: CASKTENTGELFF. The CDR3 nucleotides are TGTGCCAGCAAGACAGAGAACACCGGGGAGCTGTTTTTT.